The present T cell receptor (beta chain) was sequenced within a study of Ad26.COV2.S vaccination and SARS-CoV-2 variants. Treatment given: some 20 received Ad26.COV2.S at low or high dose, single or two shots; about 5 received placebo; per-sample allocation not given. Day 63 after the first injection of vaccine or placebo was the sampling time. The assay was immunoSEQ multiplex PCR, and TCRdb's table has in-frame clones only and misses some. This sample has some 250,000 clones, with more than 75% found just once. V was shortened by 4 bases and J by 3 bases, with 14 bases between the two germline ends. Germline-derived CDR1 and CDR2 are SGHRS and YFSETQ. The CDR3 extends over 14 amino acids.

This TCR came from a person aged 18 to 65 who received the Ad26.COV2.S COVID-19 vaccine or a placebo. This specimen was peripheral blood, taken in a trial of Ad26.COV2.S vaccine versus placebo. The J gene is TRBJ2-7, the V gene TRBV5-1; a weak D match, TRBD1 (6 bases). This CDR3 reads CASSLGAGNYEQYF. The CDR3 bases are TGCGCCAGCAGCCTGGGGGCAGGGAACTACGAGCAGTACTTC.